The entry below gives a single T cell receptor (beta chain) sequence along with its context. These data are taken from a study of blood T cell repertoires in COVID-19. The overall study: The United States, Italy and Spain were the sources of the acute and convalescent COVID-19 samples. In each case, the material was cDNA or gDNA derived from T cells, B-cell-depleted T cells, or PBMCs.

In the authors' workflow: How many nucleated cells were present was estimated from reference gene primer amplification. Repertoires were generated with immunoSEQ multiplex PCR, while TCRdb's copy carries only in-frame clones and drops some. The V and J calls and the clone size are those of that table, but D and trimming were determined from the DNA. The sample includes about 180,000 clones, 85% of them seen just once. Trimming pared 2 bases from V and 2 bases from J, leaving 11 bases between. Germline V CDR1 and CDR2: SGHTS, YDEGEE. CDR3 size: 15 residues. The specimen sequenced was peripheral blood. This TCR was recovered from a person aged 70 to 85 with COVID-19, enrolled during active disease. This sequence joins TRBV5-8 and TRBJ1-5; D ambiguous. The CDR3 region is CASSLGFTGNQPQHF. The DNA of the CDR3 is TGTGCCAGCAGCTTAGGATTCACAGGCAATCAGCCCCAGCATTTT.